The TCR beta chain described here comes from a study of blood T cells in healthy people across ages. Study-level results: The study regarded diversity estimates from one million T cells as underestimates. There was a strong correlation between TCR beta diversity and naive T cell percentage.

Investigators took about 9.2 milliliters of peripheral blood from every donor. Total RNA amounts of at least 6 micrograms were extracted per sample. Primed by a sample-barcoded 5' primer and a J-beta primer mix, a second PCR proceeded for roughly 7 to 11 cycles. One entry per CDR3 protein, called by TCRdb with MiXCR from the 5' RACE reads. The sample has hundreds of thousands of distinct CDR3 sequences, 35% to 50% seen once. This clonotype was counted between two and nine times. No antigen is known for it. This CDR3 is built from 14 residues. Trimming left V 2 bases short and J 0 bases short, with 10 bases between. CDR1 and CDR2 from the germline V gene are SQVTM and ANQGSEA.

The chain links TRBV29-1 to TRBJ1-2; D gene ambiguous. The sequencing input was blood. The TCR originated in an older man in good health. DNA for the CDR3: TGCAGCGTTGAAAGGCAGCAAGCTAACTATGGCTACACCTTC. Its protein is CSVERQQANYGYTF.